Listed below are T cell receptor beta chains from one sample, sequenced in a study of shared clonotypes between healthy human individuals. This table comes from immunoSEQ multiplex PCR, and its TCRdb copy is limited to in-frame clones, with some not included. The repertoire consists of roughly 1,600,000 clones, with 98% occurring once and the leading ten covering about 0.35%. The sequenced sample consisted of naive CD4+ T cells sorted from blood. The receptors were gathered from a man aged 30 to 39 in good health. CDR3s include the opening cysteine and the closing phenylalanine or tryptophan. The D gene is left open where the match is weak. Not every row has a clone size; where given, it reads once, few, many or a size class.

CASRGLQGSTEAFF	TGTGCCAGCAGGGGACTACAGGGGTCGACTGAAGCTTTCTTT	TRBD1	TRBV5-6	TRBJ1-1	.
CASSSGLAGRYNEQFF	TGTGCCAGCAGCTCCGGACTAGCGGGACGGTACAATGAGCAGTTCTTC	TRBD2	TRBV5-6	TRBJ2-1	once
CASSGTSGNYNEQFF	TGTGCCAGCAGCGGGACTAGCGGGAATTACAATGAGCAGTTCTTC	TRBD2	TRBV9	TRBJ2-1	.
CASREVGNQPQHF	TGTGCCAGCCGAGAGGTCGGCAATCAGCCCCAGCATTTT	.	TRBV19	TRBJ1-5	.
CSVRTDIPNQPQHF	TGCAGCGTTCGGACGGACATCCCTAATCAGCCCCAGCATTTT	.	TRBV29-1	TRBJ1-5	.
CASSGIRPSGAYEQYF	TGTGCCAGCAGCGGGATCCGGCCTAGCGGGGCCTACGAGCAGTACTTC	TRBD2	TRBV7-9	TRBJ2-7	.
CASRKDPGANEKLFF	TGTGCCAGCAGGAAAGATCCCGGGGCTAATGAAAAACTGTTTTTT	.	TRBV2	TRBJ1-4	.
CASSRGTEQFF	TGCGCCAGCAGTCGCGGAACTGAGCAGTTCTTC	.	TRBV10-1	TRBJ2-1	.
CASRHNTEAFF	TGTGCCAGCAGACATAACACTGAAGCTTTCTTT	.	TRBV28	TRBJ1-1	.
CASSVQGQDYNEQFF	TGTGCCAGCAGTGTTCAGGGACAGGACTACAATGAGCAGTTCTTC	TRBD1	TRBV6-1	TRBJ2-1	.
CASSLLRSGRAVLETQYF	TGCGCCAGCAGCTTGTTAAGGAGCGGGAGGGCCGTTTTAGAGACCCAGTACTTC	TRBD2	TRBV5-1	TRBJ2-5	.
CASSLGGSTDTQYF	TGCGCCAGCAGCTTGGGCGGGAGTACAGATACGCAGTATTTT	TRBD2	TRBV5-1	TRBJ2-3	.
CASSEARVAKNIQYF	TGTGCCAGCAGTGAAGCGCGGGTAGCCAAAAACATTCAGTACTTC	.	TRBV2	TRBJ2-4	.
CASSSGTANYGYTF	TGCGCCAGCAGCTCCGGGACAGCAAACTATGGCTACACCTTC	TRBD1	TRBV5-1	TRBJ1-2	.
CASSFRGLGQPQHF	TGTGCCAGCAGTTTCCGGGGCCTCGGTCAGCCCCAGCATTTT	.	TRBV28	TRBJ1-5	.
CATSRLLQETQYF	TGTGCCACCAGCAGGTTACTCCAAGAGACCCAGTACTTC	.	TRBV15	TRBJ2-5	.
CASSLEPGLGAFF	TGTGCCAGCAGCTTAGAACCGGGGCTCGGAGCTTTCTTT	.	TRBV11-3	TRBJ1-1	.
CASSLPRGQGAETQYF	TGTGCCAGCAGTTTACCCCGTGGACAGGGCGCAGAGACCCAGTACTTC	TRBD1	TRBV28	TRBJ2-5	.
CASHGGGIYNEQFF	TGTGCCAGTCACGGGGGAGGTATATACAATGAGCAGTTCTTC	.	TRBV19	TRBJ2-1	.
CASSPGGGNTIYF	TGTGCCAGCAGCCCGGGTGGGGGAAACACCATATATTTT	.	TRBV7-2	TRBJ1-3	.
CASLLDRGLAGTGELFF	TGTGCCAGCCTTTTAGACAGGGGACTAGCGGGAACCGGGGAGCTGTTTTTT	TRBD2	TRBV28	TRBJ2-2	once
CASSPQGVLNTEAFF	TGTGCCAGCTCACCACAAGGGGTTTTGAACACTGAAGCTTTCTTT	.	TRBV18	TRBJ1-1	.
CASSGGTSYEQYF	TGTGCCAGCAGCGGTGGGACTAGCTACGAGCAGTACTTC	TRBD2	TRBV9	TRBJ2-7	.
CASTPVDPLNTEAFF	TGTGCCAGCACCCCGGTGGACCCCTTGAACACTGAAGCTTTCTTT	.	TRBV9	TRBJ1-1	once